What follows are 3 T cell receptor beta chains derived from one specimen sequenced in a study of T-cell memory formation after mild COVID-19 (dated by TCRdb to the early 2020s). The protocol used for the library was 5' RACE. The sequencer listed for this sample is Illumina NovaSeq 6000. TCRdb ran its own pipeline on the public reads, namely fastp trimming at Q25 and MiXCR clone calling, and kept in-frame beta chains. Each CDR3 protein gets just one entry, which takes the most common genes and DNA from the rows behind it. For this sample the table gives 500,000 to 600,000 distinct CDR3 sequences, of which under 20% were detected only once. The ten largest clonotypes hold 9.5% to 15% of the sample. Input material: PBMCs or a T cell subset sorted from them (not recorded which). Receptors originate from an adult woman who had mild COVID-19 (a few samples of this study predate the infection). The sample titles of this study are shuffled in the database, so cell type and time point are left out; the donor was told from shared clones.

This clonotype came up a few times. The V gene is TRBV18, the J gene TRBJ2-3; no clear D gene. The germline CDR1 and CDR2 sequences are KGHSH and LQKENI. V shed 0 bases and J shed 4 bases, with 8 bases lying between them. The CDR3 sequence is 14 residues long. Here the CDR3 reads CASSPPMSPDTQYF. The CDR3 bases are TGTGCCAGCTCACCACCGATGTCACCAGATACGCAGTATTTT.

This clonotype has just a few counts. The chain uses TRBV7-8 and TRBJ2-3; 8 bases match TRBD2. This CDR3 has 17 residues. Germline CDR1 is SGHVS and CDR2 is FQNEAQ. V shed 0 bases and J 4 bases; nucleotides not matched to a gene: 9. The CDR3, as DNA: TGTGCCAGCAGCTTAGCGGGATTAGCGGGACGGTCAGATACGCAGTATTTT. Amino acid sequence: CASSLAGLAGRSDTQYF.

This clonotype was picked up a small number of times. The chain links TRBV18 to TRBJ2-5; D remains ambiguous. V lost 4 bases to trimming and J lost 3 bases, with 6 bases between them. The CDR3 sequence is 12 residues long. Germline V gene sequence: CDR1 KGHSH, CDR2 LQKENI. As DNA, the CDR3 is TGTGCCAGCTCACGGAGAAAAGAGACCCAGTACTTC. Translating it yields CASSRRKETQYF.